What follows are 22 T cell receptor beta chains derived from one specimen sequenced in a study of blood T cell repertoires in COVID-19. Method: immunoSEQ multiplex PCR; TCRdb's copy keeps in-frame clones and lacks some. The table has about 250,000 clones, about nine tenths seen once. Material for sequencing was PBMCs or T cells enriched from blood (not recorded which). The receptor source for this set is a man in his forties or fifties who had recovered from COVID-19.

The gene calls are TRBV6-5 and TRBJ1-1, with D perhaps TRBD1 (6 bases). Deletions cut 5 bases from V and 0 bases from J, with 13 bases between. This CDR3 has 15 amino acids. Germline V gives CDR1 MNHEY, CDR2 SVGAGI. The CDR3 region is CASSNPGQLNTEAFF. In DNA form, the CDR3 reads TGTGCCAGCAGTAACCCGGGACAATTGAACACTGAAGCTTTCTTT.

This clone was seen a single time. This chain connects TRBV5-4 to TRBJ2-5; TRBD1 matches at 7 bases. CDR1 is SGHNT, CDR2 YYREEE, per germline (reference sequence). The junction had 0 bases not matched to a gene; V was cut back by 0 bases and J by 4 bases. The CDR3 has 13 residues. The CDR3 DNA sequence: TGTGCCAGCAGCTTGGGACAGGGAGAGACCCAGTACTTC. Protein product: CASSLGQGETQYF.

Notes on this clone: A much more abundant neighbour one base away suggests this may be a read error. The chain has TRBV19 and TRBJ2-7; TRBD1 agrees at 7 bases. CDR3 length: 14 residues. J lost 0 bases, V lost 3 bases, and 2 bases had no gene match. The germline V gene has CDR1 LNHDA and CDR2 SQIVND (reference sequence). The DNA of the CDR3 is TGTGCCAGTAGTATGACAGGGAACTCCTACGAGCAGTACTTC. The encoded protein is CASSMTGNSYEQYF.

This chain uses TRBV10-3 with TRBJ2-1; 7 positions match TRBD2. In germline, CDR1 is ENHRY, CDR2 SYGVKD. The CDR3 is 12 amino acids. J was trimmed by 6 bases and V by 7 bases; bases with no gene match: 3. CDR3 protein: CAIMGGSNEQFF. CDR3 DNA sequence: TGTGCCATCATGGGGGGGTCCAATGAGCAGTTCTTC.

The chain combines TRBV19 with TRBJ2-3; TRBD1 aligns across 8 bases. The CDR3 spans 16 residues. With V trimmed by 3 bases and J by 0 bases, 5 bases remained unmatched. Germline V gene data show CDR1 as LNHDA and CDR2 as SQIVND (reference sequence). CDR3: CASSIGTGYSTDTQYF. CDR3 in DNA: TGTGCCAGTAGTATCGGGACAGGCTACAGCACAGATACGCAGTATTTT.

The gene calls are TRBV7-9 and TRBJ2-1, with D possibly TRBD2 on 6 matching bases. This CDR3 has 11 residues. Trimming pared 4 bases from V and 8 bases from J, leaving 6 bases between. Germline loops: CDR1 SEHNR, CDR2 FQNEAQ (reference sequence). DNA of the CDR3: TGTGCCAGCAGCTGGGGGGATGAGCAGTTCTTC. Translation: CASSWGDEQFF.

J is TRBJ1-3 and V is TRBV18, with D perhaps TRBD1 (6 bases). The CDR3 has 16 residues. Per germline, CDR1 KGHSH and CDR2 LQKENI. With 6 bases removed from V and 2 bases from J, the gap between germline ends came to 17 bases. The CDR3 reads CASSQDTGSAGNTIYF. The CDR3 DNA is TGTGCCAGCTCGCAGGATACAGGGTCTGCTGGAAACACCATATATTTT.

This chain connects TRBV7-2 to TRBJ1-5; TRBD1 is a possible D gene (6 bases). The CDR3 length is 15 residues. Germline lookup yields CDR1 SGHTA and CDR2 FQGNSA. The V gene lost 3 bases and the J gene lost 9 bases, with 18 bases spanning the gap. The CDR3 protein is CASSLGHQLPTPQHF. CDR3 coding DNA: TGTGCCAGCAGCTTGGGACACCAACTGCCAACGCCCCAGCATTTT.

The chain recombines TRBV5-4 with TRBJ2-5; 7 bases fit TRBD1. The V gene's germline CDR1 is SGHNT and CDR2 YYREEE (reference sequence). The CDR3 consists of 13 residues. The J segment lost 0 bases and the V segment lost 6 bases, leaving 2 bases of the junction unmatched. In DNA form, the CDR3 reads TGTGCCAGCAAGGGACAGTACCAAGAGACCCAGTACTTC. This sequence encodes CASKGQYQETQYF.

CDR3 nucleotides: TGTGCCAGCAGTCCGTTTCGGGGGGAAATCTCACCCCTCCACTTT. It yields the protein CASSPFRGEISPLHF. This chain connects TRBV28 to TRBJ1-6; a possible D gene is TRBD1 (5 bases). The CDR3 covers 15 residues. The V gene lost 5 bases and the J gene lost 10 bases, with 18 bases spanning the gap. Per the germline V gene, CDR1 is MDHEN and CDR2 is SYDVKM.

This chain joins TRBV28 and TRBJ2-7; D is possibly TRBD2 (5 bases). The V end was cut by 3 bases, the J end by 1 base, with 10 bases between. The CDR3 covers 14 residues. Looked up from germline, CDR1 is MDHEN and CDR2 is SYDVKM. CDR3 sequence reads: CASSLGDTSYEQYF. The CDR3 DNA reads TGTGCCAGCAGTTTGGGAGACACTTCCTACGAGCAGTACTTC.

With respect to this clone: The same CDR3 also results from other DNA sequences found in this sample. This chain joins TRBV5-1 and TRBJ1-1, with TRBD1 matching over 10 bases. The ends lost 4 bases at V and 4 bases at J; junction bases unmatched: 4. Germline V lookup: CDR1 SGHRS, CDR2 YFSETQ. This CDR3 region has 14 residues. CDR3: CASSRTGGGTEAFF. In DNA form, the CDR3 reads TGCGCCAGCAGCCGGACAGGGGGAGGCACTGAAGCTTTCTTT. Full variable domain (outside the CDR3, taken from reference TRBV5-1 and TRBJ1-1): KAGVTQTPRYLIKTRGQQVTLSCSPISGHRSVSWYQQTPGQGLQFLFEYFSETQRNKGNFPGRFSGRQFSNSRSEMNVSTLELGDSALYLCASSRTGGGTEAFFGQGTRLTVV.

The rearrangement uses TRBV15 and TRBJ1-2, with D possibly TRBD1 on 5 matching bases. Germline CDR1 LNHNV, CDR2 YYDKDF (reference sequence). The CDR3 covers 14 residues. The V end lost 5 bases, the J end lost 8 bases, and 18 bases lay between the germline ends. CDR3 loop: CATSPSGVSGGYTF. In DNA, the CDR3 is TGTGCCACCAGCCCCTCGGGGGTATCGGGAGGCTACACCTTC.

The rearrangement links TRBV28 to TRBJ2-7; 8 bases match TRBD1. CDR3 length: 14 amino acids. Trimming took 3 bases from V and 4 from J; bases not matched to a gene: 5. From germline, CDR1 is MDHEN and CDR2 SYDVKM. This chain's CDR3 is CASSLAGGKYEQYF. Here the CDR3 DNA reads TGTGCCAGCAGTTTGGCAGGGGGCAAGTACGAGCAGTACTTC.

V is TRBV5-6 and J is TRBJ2-3, with TRBD1 matching 8 bases. The V and J ends lost 0 bases and 4 bases, in that order; junction bases with no gene match: 4. Germline CDR1 is SGHDT and CDR2 is YYEEEE. This CDR3 has 15 amino acids. The chain's CDR3 is CASSLAGGASDTQYF. DNA for the CDR3: TGTGCCAGCAGCTTGGCAGGGGGCGCATCAGATACGCAGTATTTT.

This sequence joins TRBV5-1 and TRBJ2-7; D perhaps matches TRBD2 (6 bases). This CDR3 has 16 amino acids. Germline lookup yields CDR1 SGHRS and CDR2 YFSETQ. Trimming removed 6 bases from V and 6 bases from J, with 25 bases in between. CDR3 in DNA: TGCGCCAGCACCGACCGAGCCCCAGGAGGGTGGAGCGAGCAGTACTTC. Translation: CASTDRAPGGWSEQYF.

The CDR3: CASSGETGDNEKLFF. In DNA form, the CDR3 reads TGTGCCAGCAGCGGGGAGACAGGAGATAATGAAAAACTGTTTTTT. The J gene is TRBJ1-4, the V gene TRBV5-5, with D perhaps TRBD1 (6 bases). The CDR3 contains 15 residues. The germline V gene encodes CDR1 SGHKS and CDR2 YYEKEE (reference sequence). Trimming removed 4 bases at V and 4 bases at J, with 14 bases between.

There are a few counts of this clone. The rearrangement links TRBV28 to TRBJ1-5, with 8 bases that match TRBD1. The germline gives CDR1 MDHEN, CDR2 SYDVKM. The CDR3 has 14 residues. V was clipped by 6 bases and J by 4 bases; unmatched bases: 5. The CDR3 sequence: CASRSGGENQPQHF. The CDR3 DNA is TGTGCCAGCAGGTCAGGGGGCGAAAATCAGCCCCAGCATTTT.

This clone has more than one count but fewer than ten. V gene TRBV12-3 or TRBV12-4 combines with J gene TRBJ1-1, with a possible D match to TRBD1 (5 bases). Trimming removed 6 bases at V and 11 bases at J, with 16 bases between. The CDR3 runs 12 residues. The chain's CDR3 is CASRTGGVLAFF. The CDR3 nucleotides read TGTGCCAGCAGGACGGGGGGGGTGCTGGCTTTCTTT.

As DNA, the CDR3 is TGTGCCAGCAGCGCGAGGACAGGCCCCCAAAATGTCTATGGCTACACCTTC. Its protein is CASSARTGPQNVYGYTF. The chain couples TRBV11-2 to TRBJ1-2; 7 bases match TRBD1. Trimming took 5 bases from V and 4 from J; bases not matched to a gene: 16. The CDR3 contains 17 residues. CDR1 is SGHAT, CDR2 FQNNGV, per germline.

The chain recombines TRBV4-1 with TRBJ2-7; the match to TRBD2 covers 10 bases. Germline V gene lookup returns CDR1 MGHRA and CDR2 YSYEKL. V dropped 0 bases and J dropped 3; count of bases not matched to a gene: 2. This CDR3 is built from 15 residues. The chain's CDR3 is CASSQESGRDYEQYF. Written as DNA, the CDR3 is TGCGCCAGCAGCCAAGAGAGCGGGAGGGACTACGAGCAGTACTTC.

This chain connects TRBV10-3 to TRBJ2-7; 9 nucleotides match TRBD2. Trimming removed 0 bases from V and 1 base from J; junction bases left unmatched: 4. The CDR3 extends over 16 amino acids. Germline CDR1 ENHRY, CDR2 SYGVKD. For the CDR3, the DNA is TGTGCCATCAGTGAGTCCTTAGCGGGAGTATCCTACGAGCAGTACTTC. As protein: CAISESLAGVSYEQYF.